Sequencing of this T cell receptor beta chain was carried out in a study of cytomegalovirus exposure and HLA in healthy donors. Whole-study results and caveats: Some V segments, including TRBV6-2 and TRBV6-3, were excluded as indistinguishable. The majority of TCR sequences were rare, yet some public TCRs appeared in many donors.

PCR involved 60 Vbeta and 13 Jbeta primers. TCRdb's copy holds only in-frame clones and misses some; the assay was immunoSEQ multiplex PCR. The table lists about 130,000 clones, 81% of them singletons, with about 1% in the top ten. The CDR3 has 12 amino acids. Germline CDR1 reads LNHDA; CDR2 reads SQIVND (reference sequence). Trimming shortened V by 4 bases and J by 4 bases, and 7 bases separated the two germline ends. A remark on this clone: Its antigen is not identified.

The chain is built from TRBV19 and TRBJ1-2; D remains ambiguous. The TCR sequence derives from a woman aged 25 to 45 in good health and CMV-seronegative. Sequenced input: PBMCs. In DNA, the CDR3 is TGTGCCAGTAGTACCGCAGGCTATGGCTACACCTTC. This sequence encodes CASSTAGYGYTF.